This TCR beta chain originates from a study of blood T cell repertoires in COVID-19. Study-level background: Samples representing acute and convalescent COVID-19 were sourced from the United States, Italy and Spain. In each case, the material was cDNA or gDNA derived from T cells, B-cell-depleted T cells, or PBMCs.

Generated by immunoSEQ multiplex PCR, the TCRdb table keeps only in-frame clones and is missing some. The sample consists of approximately 300,000 clones, around 89% of them appearing once. Seattle researchers signed up patients amid active infection and tracked them longitudinally. The receptor was derived from a woman between 35 and 50 years old with COVID-19, enrolled during active disease. Sequencing used peripheral blood.

DNA of the CDR3: TGCAGTGCTACCACTACGGGGGAGCAGTACTTC. Translated, it gives CSATTTGEQYF. The gene calls are TRBV20-1 and TRBJ2-7; D is possibly TRBD2 (5 bases). Trimming shortened V by 4 bases and J by 7 bases, and 11 bases separated the two germline ends. The CDR3 sequence is 11 residues long. Germline V CDR1 and CDR2: DFQATT, SNEGSKA (reference sequence).